This TCR beta chain was found in a study of identical twins. Notes on this clonotype: What it binds is not known.

One entry per CDR3 protein results from TCRdb running MiXCR on the 5' RACE reads. Of roughly 260,000 distinct CDR3 sequences listed, over 13% are singletons. The CDR3 is made up of 13 amino acids. The germline gives CDR1 DFQATT, CDR2 SNEGSKA (reference sequence). Trimming removed 8 bases at V and 0 bases at J, with 11 bases between. Study-wide results and limits: It was possible that invariant MAIT and iNKT cells partly confounded the zero-insertion analyses. Within monozygotic twins, out-of-frame TCR alpha sharing was underestimated by the models.

The chain employs TRBV20-1 and TRBJ2-1; no clear D. The sequenced sample consisted of memory (CD45RO+) T cells sorted from blood. The TCR was taken from a woman between 18 and 29 years old in good health. Here the CDR3 DNA reads TGCAGTACCCTTTGGGGCTCCTACAATGAGCAGTTCTTC. It yields the protein CSTLWGSYNEQFF.